The T cell receptor (beta chain) under discussion was sequenced for a study of T cells expressing NK-cell markers. Study overall: Obtained from sorted CD3+CD56+NKG2C+, CD3+CD56+NKG2C- and CD3+CD56-NKG2C+ T cells were the TCR beta repertoires. Study results and caveats: A few donors likewise had their CD3+CD56-NKG2C+ fraction led by these clonotypes.

As the method of synthesis, 5'RACE template switching with UMIs yielded TCR beta cDNA. TCRdb reprocessed the 5' RACE reads, with one entry per CDR3 protein and no DNA. This sample contains 400,000 to 550,000 distinct CDR3 sequences. With regard to this clonotype: The antigen remains unidentified.

This CDR3 is 14 amino acids long. CDR1 and CDR2 (germline): DFQATT, SNEGSKA (reference sequence). The genes are TRBV20-1 and TRBJ2-7; the TCRdb call, TRBD2, lacks DNA for checking. Material for sequencing was blood T cells: a sorted CD56 or NKG2C T cell subset, CD4+ or CD8+ T cells, or bulk PBMC T cells (not recorded which). The clonotype originates from a woman aged 18 to 75 in good health. The CDR3 sequence: CSATRRDSSYEQYF.